This record covers a single T cell receptor beta chain. Germline V gene sequence: CDR1 SGHRS, CDR2 YFSETQ. There are 14 residues in the CDR3. Trimming removed 5 bases from V and 6 bases from J; junction bases left unmatched: 7. The sample belongs to a study of Ad26.COV2.S vaccination and SARS-CoV-2 variants. Overall study context: Administration of Ad26.COV2.S was intramuscular, either once or twice 56 days apart.

The sample's treatment: some 20 received Ad26.COV2.S at low or high dose, single or two shots; about 5 received placebo; per-sample allocation not given. Sampling happened 63 days after the first vaccine or placebo injection. Libraries were prepared by immunoSEQ multiplex PCR; TCRdb keeps only in-frame clonotypes and omits some of them. The sample holds hundreds of thousands of clones, about 88% seen once. The starting material was peripheral blood, obtained in a trial of Ad26.COV2.S vaccine versus placebo. The sequence came from a person aged 18 to 59 who received the Ad26.COV2.S COVID-19 vaccine or a placebo. This chain connects TRBV5-1 to TRBJ1-1; 10 nucleotides align to TRBD1. This CDR3 reads CASSRDRGRAEAFF. In nucleotides, the CDR3 is TGCGCCAGCAGTCGGGACAGGGGAAGGGCTGAAGCTTTCTTT.